The 25 T cell receptor beta chains below all came from one sample that was sequenced in a study of T cell repertoires in cytomegalovirus infection. TCRdb fed the reads into MiXCR, producing one record per CDR3 protein. The profile covers 350,000 to 500,000 distinct CDR3 sequences, with about 33% appearing a single time and roughly 13% taken by the ten largest. Material: PBMCs. The source of these receptors is a human donor in good health (CMV status not recorded). Some clones in this sample may be carry-over from other donors' samples.

This clonotype showed up many times. The chain couples TRBV7-2 to TRBJ2-7; no clear D gene. Trimming shortened V by 1 base and J by 6 bases, and 10 bases separated the two germline ends. This CDR3 has 13 amino acids. Looked up from germline, CDR1 is SGHTA and CDR2 is FQGNSA. DNA for the CDR3: TGTGCCAGCAGCTTAGAGCTCCCGGCCGAGCAGTACTTC. As protein: CASSLELPAEQYF.

Turning to this clonotype: A read error may be the cause here, since a much bigger clone is one base away. The chain joins TRBV7-2 to TRBJ2-3; 11 bases map to TRBD1. The germline V gene has CDR1 SGHTA and CDR2 FQGNSA. This CDR3 is 19 amino acids long. Trimming removed 6 bases from V and 11 bases from J; junction bases left unmatched: 25. CDR3 amino acids: CASSPGQGAPNGPSWLQYF. CDR3 nucleotides: TGTGCCAGCAGTCCAGGACAGGGGGCACCTAATGGCCCCAGTTGGTTGCAGTATTTT.

The chain carries TRBV6-5 and TRBJ1-6; TRBD1 aligns across 8 bases. The CDR3 is made up of 19 amino acids. The germline V gene has CDR1 MNHEY and CDR2 SVGAGI. V lost 4 bases, J lost 0 bases, and 11 bases stayed unmatched. CDR3 DNA: TGTGCCAGCAGTTCGTTGGCAGGGGGCCTGAGCTCCTATAATTCACCCCTCCACTTT. Amino acid sequence: CASSSLAGGLSSYNSPLHF.

The rearrangement links TRBV9 to TRBJ2-1; the match to TRBD1 covers 8 bases. After removal of 6 bases from V and 2 bases from J, the junction contained 4 bases not matched to a gene. The CDR3 loop spans 14 amino acids. Germline-derived CDR1 and CDR2 are SGDLS and YYNGEE. The CDR3 sequence: CASNAGQAYNEQFF. CDR3 nucleotide sequence: TGTGCCAGCAACGCGGGACAGGCCTACAATGAGCAGTTCTTC.

This clonotype was seen at least ten times. J is TRBJ1-6 and V is TRBV7-8; D unresolved. V was pared by 1 base and J by 8 bases, with 12 bases between. Germline assignment: CDR1 SGHVS and CDR2 FQNEAQ. The CDR3 totals 15 residues. DNA of the CDR3: TGTGCCAGCAGCTTAGAAGGGTTATTCGATTCACCCCTCCACTTT. It translates to CASSLEGLFDSPLHF.

This clonotype was recorded at least ten times. The chain employs TRBV15 and TRBJ2-6; the match to TRBD2 covers 7 bases. Germline trimming cut 0 bases from V and 1 base from J; bases unmatched to any gene: 3. The CDR3 has 17 amino acids. Per germline, CDR1 LNHNV and CDR2 YYDKDF (reference sequence). DNA for the CDR3: TGTGCCACCAGCAGAGACGGGGAGGGTTCTGGGGCCAACGTCCTGACTTTC. Its translation is CATSRDGEGSGANVLTF.

This clonotype was counted a few times. The chain links TRBV7-3 to TRBJ2-3; TRBD2 might be the D (6 bases). Trimming left V 0 bases short and J 4 bases short, with 11 bases between. The germline CDR1 and CDR2 sequences are SGHTA and FQGTGA. The CDR3 consists of 15 residues. The CDR3 coding sequence is TGTGCCAGCAGCTTAACGGCGGGACCAGCAGATACGCAGTATTTT. Its translation: CASSLTAGPADTQYF.

The chain has TRBV3-1 and TRBJ1-6; a possible D gene is TRBD1 (6 bases). The CDR3 runs 14 residues. V dropped 5 bases and J dropped 8 bases, with 13 bases sitting between them. Per the germline V gene, CDR1 is LGHDT and CDR2 is YNNKEL (reference sequence). The CDR3 nucleotides read TGTGCCAGCAGCTCGGACAGTCCACATTCACCCCTCCACTTT. Encoded protein: CASSSDSPHSPLHF.

The rearrangement links TRBV5-1 to TRBJ1-6; D remains unclear. CDR1 and CDR2 from the germline V gene are SGHRS and YFSETQ. The CDR3 covers 15 residues. V lost 4 bases to trimming and J lost 10 bases, with 18 bases between them. CDR3 loop: CASSNWVGSQSPLHF. The CDR3 region has the DNA TGCGCCAGCAGCAATTGGGTCGGGAGTCAATCACCCCTCCACTTT. Full variable domain (missing parts from reference TRBV5-1 and TRBJ1-6): KAGVTQTPRYLIKTRGQQVTLSCSPISGHRSVSWYQQTPGQGLQFLFEYFSETQRNKGNFPGRFSGRQFSNSRSEMNVSTLELGDSALYLCASSNWVGSQSPLHFGNGTRLTVT.

This chain joins TRBV4-1 and TRBJ1-1; possible D gene TRBD1, 5 bases. Between the trimmed V and J ends, which lost 3 bases and 1 base, there was a span of 15 bases. This CDR3 is built from 16 residues. Germline lookup yields CDR1 MGHRA and CDR2 YSYEKL. The CDR3 loop reads CASSHKTGTSNTEAFF. The CDR3 DNA sequence: TGCGCCAGCAGCCATAAAACGGGGACGTCGAACACTGAAGCTTTCTTT.

V and J are TRBV7-9 and TRBJ1-2, with a weak D call TRBD1 (5 bases). The CDR3 is 15 amino acids. Germline loops: CDR1 SEHNR, CDR2 FQNEAQ (reference sequence). Trimming stripped 1 base from V and 2 bases from J, with 11 bases between. Written as DNA, the CDR3 is TGTGCCAGCAGCTTAGACCCGGGACTGAACTATGGCTACACCTTC. This gives the protein CASSLDPGLNYGYTF.

This chain connects TRBV19 to TRBJ2-1; TRBD2 agrees at 8 bases. The J segment lost 7 bases and the V segment lost 3 bases, leaving 14 bases of the junction unmatched. Germline V lookup: CDR1 LNHDA, CDR2 SQIVND (reference sequence). The CDR3 length is 17 residues. CDR3 amino acids: CASSIPTGGAFGNEQFF. The CDR3 DNA sequence: TGTGCCAGTAGTATCCCGACGGGGGGGGCCTTTGGGAATGAGCAGTTCTTC.

This clonotype was picked up a small number of times. Written as DNA, the CDR3 is TGTGCCAGCAGGGGTGACAATCAGCCCCAGCATTTT. Amino acids: CASRGDNQPQHF. This chain joins TRBV12-3 or TRBV12-4 and TRBJ1-5; the D is unclear. V was trimmed by 6 bases and J by 3 bases, leaving 6 bases between them. The CDR3 covers 12 residues.

This clonotype was recorded only once. Sequence at one end of the junction differs from germline and may be a read error. J is TRBJ2-3 and V is TRBV2; possibly TRBD2 for D (6 bases). The V gene's germline CDR1 is SNHLY and CDR2 FYNNEI. The CDR3 has 16 residues. DNA for the CDR3: TGTGCCAGCAGGTCGGACTGGAGGGCTAGCAAAGATACGCAGTATTTT. This codes for CASRSDWRASKDTQYF.

At least ten counts were recorded for this clonotype. The chain combines TRBV7-2 with TRBJ2-1; possibly TRBD2 for D (6 bases). The V and J ends lost 5 bases and 8 bases respectively, with 25 bases between them. CDR3 length equals 17 residues. Germline V gene sequence: CDR1 SGHTA, CDR2 FQGNSA. The CDR3 sequence: CASSPPVLAGPRDEQFF. DNA for the CDR3: TGTGCCAGCAGCCCCCCGGTCCTGGCGGGGCCCCGAGATGAGCAGTTCTTC.

This clonotype was counted ten times or more. The genes are TRBV6-1 and TRBJ2-1, with D perhaps matching TRBD2 (5 bases). CDR3 length: 12 residues. V was cut by 7 bases and J by 6 bases, with 10 bases left in between. The germline V gene has CDR1 MNHNS and CDR2 SASEGT. The CDR3 DNA reads as TGTGCCAGCACCCCCGCGGGCAATGAGCAGTTCTTC. It translates to CASTPAGNEQFF.

This clonotype appeared a few times. V usage is TRBV19 and J usage is TRBJ2-3; TRBD1 aligns across 8 bases. This CDR3 contains 15 residues. Germline CDR1 is LNHDA and CDR2 is SQIVND (reference sequence). The junction had 6 bases not matched to a gene; V was cut back by 5 bases and J by 2 bases. The CDR3 is CASSSDRAPTDTQYF. The DNA for the CDR3 is TGTGCCAGTAGTTCGGACAGGGCCCCCACAGATACGCAGTATTTT.

This clonotype was seen only once. The conserved phenylalanine or tryptophan normally closing the CDR3 is absent here, so this likely arose from a read error. V gene TRBV19 combines with J gene TRBJ1-2; 7 bases align to TRBD1. J lost 0 bases, V lost 3 bases, and 4 bases had no gene match. Germline assignment: CDR1 LNHDA and CDR2 SQIVND (reference sequence). The CDR3 loop spans 15 amino acids. CDR3 sequence: CASSIGTAPNYGYTL. In DNA, the CDR3 is TGTGCCAGTAGTATTGGGACAGCTCCTAACTATGGCTACACCTTA.

This clonotype was seen only a few times. This chain links TRBV12-3 or TRBV12-4 with TRBJ1-1; D gene ambiguous. Trimming left V 3 bases short and J 8 bases short, with 16 bases between. The CDR3 consists of 14 residues. The CDR3 reads CASSFRAQPTEAFF. CDR3 in DNA: TGTGCCAGCAGTTTCCGCGCGCAGCCGACGGAAGCTTTCTTT.

This clonotype was counted at least ten times. The genes are TRBV7-2 and TRBJ2-2, with 9 nucleotides matching TRBD1. This CDR3 is built from 16 residues. Germline trimming cut 6 bases from V and 3 bases from J; bases unmatched to any gene: 8. Germline V gene data show CDR1 as SGHTA and CDR2 as FQGNSA. This CDR3 is CASSYTGTGYTGELFF. The CDR3 region has the DNA TGTGCCAGCAGTTATACCGGGACAGGGTACACCGGGGAGCTGTTTTTT.

About this clonotype: A read error is likely, as this CDR3 ends without the conserved phenylalanine or tryptophan. The DNA is omitted, as the CDR3 cannot be located on it reliably, and the CDR3 follows TCRdb's listing. The chain uses TRBV6-6 and TRBJ2-5; the tabulated D call, TRBD2, remains unverified against the DNA. The CDR3 is 16 residues long, ends included. The germline gives CDR1 MNHNY, CDR2 SVGAGI (reference sequence). CDR3 in amino acids: CASSYSGLGWKETQYL.

This clonotype occurred many times. This chain joins TRBV25-1 and TRBJ1-1; the match to TRBD1 covers 9 bases. V trimming: 6 bases; J trimming: 8 bases; junction bases outside the gene matches: 19. The CDR3 loop spans 17 amino acids. CDR1 and CDR2 (germline): MGHDK, SYGVNS. In DNA, the CDR3 is TGTGCCAGCAGCGAGGTGTTGGGAACAGGGGGCTCCCCCGAAGCTTTCTTT. This codes for CASSEVLGTGGSPEAFF.

V and J are TRBV7-3 and TRBJ2-3; D is unclear. Between the trimmed V and J ends, which lost 1 base and 6 bases, there was a span of 11 bases. Germline CDR1 is SGHTA and CDR2 is FQGTGA. This CDR3 spans 14 amino acids. This CDR3 is CASSLSEGMDTQYF. The CDR3 DNA reads TGTGCCAGCAGCTTAAGCGAAGGGATGGATACGCAGTATTTT.

The J gene is TRBJ2-7, the V gene TRBV7-2, with a weak D call TRBD2 (7 bases). The CDR3 runs to 17 residues. V was cut by 2 bases and J by 0 bases, with 17 bases left in between. The germline V gene has CDR1 SGHTA and CDR2 FQGNSA. This CDR3 reads CASSLWGGGARSYEQYF. In nucleotides, the CDR3 is TGTGCCAGCAGCTTATGGGGGGGGGGGGCGCGCTCCTACGAGCAGTACTTC.

This clonotype has just a few counts. This chain links TRBV20-1 with TRBJ2-7; D is unclear. The germline V gene encodes CDR1 DFQATT and CDR2 SNEGSKA (reference sequence). The CDR3 extends over 14 amino acids. V lost 0 bases, J lost 1 base, and 10 bases lay in between. The CDR3 bases are TGCAGTGCTAGAGACCCAGTGACTTCCTACGAGCAGTACTTC. This codes for CSARDPVTSYEQYF.